Described below is a single TCR beta chain sequence and its context. What it binds is unknown. Relative to the germline gene, one junction end is altered; a read error may explain this. This sample was included in a study of blood T cells in healthy people across ages. Broader study findings: The CMV status of each donor remained undetermined, and this could have confounded shifts in expanded clonotypes. Comparison with aged donors showed that long-lived donors had more naive CD4+ cells and higher diversity.

Per the germline V gene, CDR1 is DFQATT and CDR2 is SNEGSKA (reference sequence). The CDR3 runs 11 residues. Together with a sample-barcoded 5' primer, a J-beta primer mix was included in a second PCR lasting about 7 to 11 cycles. CDR3-containing paired-end reads numbered at least 2.5 million in each sample. TCRdb passed the 5' RACE reads through MiXCR, listing each CDR3 protein once. The repertoire consists of fewer than 800,000 distinct CDR3 sequences, with around 21% occurring once and the leading ten covering 3% to 4.5%. The specimen sequenced was blood. This receptor was obtained from a man aged 65-85 years in good health. The J gene is TRBJ2-1, the V gene TRBV20-1, with 10 bases identical to TRBD2. CDR3 sequence reads: CSAGPAGGPIF. The CDR3 DNA sequence: TGCAGTGCTGGCCCAGCGGGAGGGCCGATCTTC.